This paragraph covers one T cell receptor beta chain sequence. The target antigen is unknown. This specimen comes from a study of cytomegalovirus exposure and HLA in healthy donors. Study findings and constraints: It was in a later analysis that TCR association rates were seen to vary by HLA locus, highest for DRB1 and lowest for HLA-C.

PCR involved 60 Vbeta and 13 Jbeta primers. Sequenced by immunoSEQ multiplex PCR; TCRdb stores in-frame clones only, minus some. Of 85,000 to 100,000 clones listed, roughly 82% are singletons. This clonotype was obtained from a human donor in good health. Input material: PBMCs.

This CDR3 reads CASSTEGGKGTEAFF. Written as DNA, the CDR3 is TGTGCCAGCAGCACCGAAGGGGGAAAGGGCACTGAAGCTTTCTTT. V is TRBV9 and J is TRBJ1-1; maybe TRBD1 (6 bases). The CDR3 covers 15 residues. The V gene's germline CDR1 is SGDLS and CDR2 YYNGEE. Trimming pared 4 bases from V and 4 bases from J, leaving 17 bases between.